This passage covers 16 T cell receptor beta chains from one sample sequenced in a study of Ad26.COV2.S vaccination and SARS-CoV-2 variants. The treatment was: 15 to 20 received Ad26.COV2.S at low or high dose, single or two shots; 5 received placebo; per-sample allocation not given. It was on day 63 after the first vaccine or placebo injection that samples were taken. Sequencing used immunoSEQ multiplex PCR; TCRdb keeps in-frame clones, though not all of them. The sample has 400,000 to 450,000 clones; roughly 88% are singletons. The sequences come from peripheral blood, collected in a trial of Ad26.COV2.S vaccine versus placebo. These receptors were obtained from a person between 18 and 65 years old who received the Ad26.COV2.S COVID-19 vaccine or a placebo.

The chain links TRBV10-3 to TRBJ2-7; 9 positions match TRBD1. The V and J ends lost 3 bases and 2 bases, in that order; junction bases with no gene match: 5. The CDR3 has 15 residues. Germline V gene sequence: CDR1 ENHRY, CDR2 SYGVKD. The CDR3 DNA reads as TGTGCCATCAGTGATCCGGGACAGGGAGCCTACGAGCAGTACTTC. It translates to CAISDPGQGAYEQYF.

This clone was picked up one time. This chain links TRBV5-8 with TRBJ1-5; no reliable D call. CDR1 and CDR2 from the germline V gene are SGHTS and YDEGEE. The V gene lost 4 bases and the J gene lost 6 bases, with 20 bases spanning the gap. The CDR3 is 16 residues long. CDR3 region: CASSPPGVWVGQPQHF. CDR3 nucleotides: TGTGCCAGCAGCCCCCCCGGGGTTTGGGTAGGTCAGCCCCAGCATTTT.

The CDR3 spells CASSQDVGPGKLFF. In nucleotides, the CDR3 is TGCGCCAGCAGCCAAGATGTCGGGCCGGGGAAACTGTTTTTT. This chain connects TRBV4-3 to TRBJ1-4; D is undetermined. The germline gives CDR1 LGHNA, CDR2 YSLEER. This CDR3 region has 14 residues. V lost 0 bases, J lost 11 bases, and 13 bases lay in between.

The chain couples TRBV7-6 to TRBJ2-1; 9 bases fit TRBD2. Germline V gives CDR1 SGHVS, CDR2 FNYEAQ. J lost 4 bases, V lost 1 base, and 2 bases had no gene match. This CDR3 is 15 amino acids long. The DNA of the CDR3 is TGTGCCAGCAGCTTAGTGAGCGGGAGGTACAATGAGCAGTTCTTC. Translated, it gives CASSLVSGRYNEQFF.

J is TRBJ2-7 and V is TRBV19; the D is unclear. Germline CDR1 and CDR2: LNHDA and SQIVND (reference sequence). This CDR3 is 13 amino acids long. V gave up 6 bases and J gave up 2 bases, with 11 bases separating them. The CDR3 loop reads CASRKKATYEQYF. In DNA, the CDR3 is TGTGCCAGTAGAAAAAAAGCAACCTACGAGCAGTACTTC.

V and J are TRBV20-1 and TRBJ2-5; weak D call: TRBD1 (6 bases). V was pared by 3 bases and J by 3 bases, with 17 bases between. Looked up from germline, CDR1 is DFQATT and CDR2 is SNEGSKA (reference sequence). The CDR3 consists of 15 residues. In DNA, the CDR3 is TGCAGTGCTAGTCCCACCGGGACAAGGGAAGAGACCCAGTACTTC. It codes for CSASPTGTREETQYF.

This clone was seen a handful of times. The chain links TRBV7-9 to TRBJ1-6, with D possibly TRBD1 on 5 matching bases. Looked up from germline, CDR1 is SEHNR and CDR2 is FQNEAQ (reference sequence). The CDR3 has 14 amino acids. V lost 4 bases, J lost 4 bases, and 8 bases lay in between. The CDR3 nucleotides read TGTGCCAGCAGCTCGACAGCATATAATTCACCCCTCCACTTT. Its translation: CASSSTAYNSPLHF.

This chain connects TRBV11-3 to TRBJ2-5; 9 nucleotides line up with TRBD2. Germline V gene lookup returns CDR1 SGHNT and CDR2 YENEEA. With 5 bases clipped from V and 2 bases from J, the junction kept 6 bases outside the gene matches. This CDR3 has 15 amino acids. The CDR3 sequence is CASSKGTSSQETQYF. DNA of the CDR3: TGTGCCAGCAGCAAGGGGACTAGCAGTCAAGAGACCCAGTACTTC.

The J gene is TRBJ2-3, the V gene TRBV18; 13 bases are shared with TRBD2. This CDR3 is built from 16 residues. V gave up 3 bases and J gave up 4 bases; unmatched junction bases: 4. CDR1 KGHSH and CDR2 LQKENI come from the germline V gene. CDR3 region: CASSPGLAGAADTQYF. CDR3 sequence (DNA): TGTGCCAGCTCACCCGGACTAGCGGGAGCTGCAGATACGCAGTATTTT.

The rearrangement joins TRBV19 to TRBJ2-2; 8 bases match TRBD1. The V gene's germline CDR1 is LNHDA and CDR2 SQIVND (reference sequence). V was clipped by 7 bases and J by 4 bases; unmatched bases: 8. This CDR3 has 15 residues. The CDR3 DNA is TGTGCCAGTACCGTAGGACAGGGAGTCACCGGGGAGCTGTTTTTT. Translating it yields CASTVGQGVTGELFF.

The chain has TRBV5-4 and TRBJ2-7, with 9 bases matching TRBD2. Looked up from germline, CDR1 is SGHNT and CDR2 is YYREEE (reference sequence). CDR3 length: 20 amino acids. The junction had 19 bases not matched to a gene; V was cut back by 3 bases and J by 0 bases. The CDR3 nucleotides are TGTGCCAGCAGCTCCCGGGTCGGACTAGCGCCCTTTTCGAGCTCCTACGAGCAGTACTTC. Protein product: CASSSRVGLAPFSSSYEQYF.

DNA of the CDR3: TGTGCCAGCAGTGAATGGGACGGTAATGAAAAACTGTTTTTT. As protein: CASSEWDGNEKLFF. The genes are TRBV25-1 and TRBJ1-4; perhaps TRBD1 as D (5 bases). V lost 1 base, J lost 4 bases, and 7 bases lay in between. Germline assignment: CDR1 MGHDK and CDR2 SYGVNS. CDR3 length: 14 amino acids.

The V call is TRBV12-3 or TRBV12-4, the J call TRBJ1-5; D gene unclear. The CDR3 consists of 13 residues. The ends were cut back, 4 bases at V and 4 bases at J, with 8 bases in the middle. The DNA for the CDR3 is TGTGCCAGCAGTTCCCAACCTAATCAGCCCCAGCATTTT. It encodes CASSSQPNQPQHF.

The chain has TRBV4-2 and TRBJ1-3; perhaps TRBD1 as D (6 bases). V was pared by 1 base and J by 8 bases, with 15 bases between. Looked up from germline, CDR1 is LGHNA and CDR2 is YNFKEQ. The CDR3 spans 15 residues. CDR3 loop: CASSQADRLLDTIYF. CDR3 in DNA: TGTGCCAGCAGCCAAGCCGACAGGCTGTTGGACACCATATATTTT.

This chain connects TRBV6-5 to TRBJ2-7; perhaps TRBD1 as D (6 bases). Between the trimmed V and J ends, which lost 7 bases and 3 bases, there was a span of 13 bases. The length of the CDR3 is 13 residues. Germline CDR1 is MNHEY and CDR2 is SVGAGI. The CDR3 region has the DNA TGTGCCAGCACTAGAGGACAGCTCTACGAGCAGTACTTC. Amino acid sequence: CASTRGQLYEQYF.

J is TRBJ2-3 and V is TRBV24-1, with D tentatively TRBD2 (5 bases). The ends were cut back, 9 bases at V and 2 bases at J, with 14 bases in the middle. Germline CDR1 is KGHDR and CDR2 is SFDVKD. The CDR3 has 14 amino acids. Here the CDR3 reads CATRPGGPTDTQYF. CDR3 in DNA: TGTGCCACCCGTCCGGGCGGGCCCACAGATACGCAGTATTTT.